Listed here are 16 T cell receptor beta chains from one sample, sequenced in a study of cytomegalovirus exposure and HLA in healthy donors. Produced via immunoSEQ multiplex PCR; TCRdb's table is partial and in-frame only. The table lists 150,000 or so clones, about 86% of them singletons, with approximately 1.5% in the top ten. The sequenced material came from PBMCs. All receptors come from a woman in her twenties or thirties in good health and CMV-seronegative.

The genes are TRBV2 and TRBJ2-7; tentative D call: TRBD2 (7 bases). Trimming left V 8 bases short and J 3 bases short, with 11 bases between. The CDR3 is 12 amino acids. Germline V gene lookup returns CDR1 SNHLY and CDR2 FYNNEI. CDR3 in DNA: TGTGCCAGCGAGGGGGGGGACTACGAGCAGTACTTC. Protein product: CASEGGDYEQYF.

The gene calls are TRBV7-6 and TRBJ2-7, with 8 bases that match TRBD1. The CDR3 runs to 16 residues. Looked up from germline, CDR1 is SGHVS and CDR2 is FNYEAQ. V lost 5 bases, J lost 5 bases, and 14 bases stayed unmatched. CDR3: CASSQGQVASADEQYF. The CDR3 coding sequence is TGTGCCAGCAGCCAGGGACAGGTGGCGTCGGCGGACGAGCAGTACTTC. The full variable domain, in which reference TRBV7-6 and TRBJ2-7 provide the parts outside the CDR3, is GAGVSQSPRYKVTKRGQDVALRCDPISGHVSLYWYRQALGQGPEFLTYFNYEAQQDKSGLPNDRFSAERPEGSISTLTIQRTEQRDSAMYRCASSQGQVASADEQYFGPGTRLTVT.

The chain couples TRBV6-1 to TRBJ1-2, with 9 bases identical to TRBD1. Germline trimming cut 1 base from V and 7 bases from J; bases unmatched to any gene: 10. There are 16 residues in the CDR3. Germline V gene data show CDR1 as MNHNS and CDR2 as SASEGT. The CDR3 sequence: CASSEGGDRGRGGYTF. CDR3 DNA: TGTGCCAGCAGTGAAGGGGGAGACAGGGGGAGAGGTGGCTACACCTTC.

CDR3 protein: CASSLSVVNRGPYEQYF. CDR3 in DNA: TGTGCCAGCAGCTTGTCTGTAGTCAACAGGGGCCCCTACGAGCAGTACTTC. V gene TRBV5-6 combines with J gene TRBJ2-7; 7 bases line up with TRBD1. Trimming removed 1 base from V and 2 bases from J; junction bases left unmatched: 12. The length of the CDR3 is 17 residues. Germline V gene sequence: CDR1 SGHDT, CDR2 YYEEEE.

This clone was detected only a few times. The chain carries TRBV29-1 and TRBJ2-7; no reliable D call. Germline lookup yields CDR1 SQVTM and CDR2 ANQGSEA. This CDR3 has 14 residues. With 0 bases removed from V and 3 bases from J, the gap between germline ends came to 12 bases. The DNA for the CDR3 is TGCAGCGTTGAAGAAACCCGTAACAGCTACGAGCAGTACTTC. Its translation is CSVEETRNSYEQYF.

V is TRBV5-6 and J is TRBJ1-2; possible D gene TRBD1, 5 bases. Germline values: CDR1 SGHDT, CDR2 YYEEEE. The CDR3 consists of 12 residues. V gave up 3 bases and J gave up 4 bases, with 7 bases separating them. The CDR3 spells CASSSDSYGYTF. The DNA for the CDR3 is TGTGCCAGCAGCTCAGACAGCTATGGCTACACCTTC.

V gene TRBV27 combines with J gene TRBJ1-2, with 9 positions matching TRBD1. The CDR3 is 13 amino acids. Germline V gene sequence: CDR1 MNHEY, CDR2 SMNVEV (reference sequence). Trimming cost V 6 bases and J 7 bases; bases outside gene matches: 6. In DNA form, the CDR3 reads TGTGCCAGCAGCTCAGACAGGGGGGGTGGCTACACCTTC. It encodes CASSSDRGGGYTF.

The sample holds a few counts of this clone. The chain couples TRBV4-1 to TRBJ1-5; D unresolved. The CDR3 covers 14 residues. Germline assignment: CDR1 MGHRA and CDR2 YSYEKL. The V end was cut by 4 bases, the J end by 5 bases, with 12 bases between. The CDR3 is CASSPGLSDQPQHF. The DNA for the CDR3 is TGCGCCAGCAGCCCAGGACTATCAGATCAGCCCCAGCATTTT.

The gene calls are TRBV5-6 and TRBJ1-2, with 9 nucleotides matching TRBD1. The CDR3 has 16 amino acids. Germline CDR1 SGHDT, CDR2 YYEEEE. V lost 4 bases, J lost 2 bases, and 9 bases stayed unmatched. The chain's CDR3 is CASSALWTGANYGYTF. The CDR3 DNA sequence: TGTGCCAGCAGCGCGCTTTGGACAGGGGCAAACTATGGCTACACCTTC.

V is TRBV25-1 and J is TRBJ1-6; 8 nucleotides align to TRBD1. The V gene end was trimmed by 8 bases and the J gene end by 13 bases; junction bases not matched to a gene: 13. The CDR3 length is 14 residues. Germline assignment: CDR1 MGHDK and CDR2 SYGVNS. The CDR3 loop is CASASTGAGFPLHF. The CDR3 nucleotides read TGTGCCAGCGCCTCGACAGGGGCCGGATTCCCCCTCCACTTT.

V is TRBV28 and J is TRBJ1-6; no firm D call. Trimming removed 2 bases from V and 0 bases from J, with 5 bases in between. Germline V CDR1 and CDR2: MDHEN, SYDVKM. The CDR3 runs 15 residues. CDR3 DNA: TGTGCCAGCAGTTTACTAGACTCCTATAATTCACCCCTCCACTTT. This translates into CASSLLDSYNSPLHF.

The J gene is TRBJ1-1, the V gene TRBV5-1; D gene unclear. V lost 0 bases to trimming and J lost 0 bases, with 9 bases between them. CDR1 and CDR2 (germline): SGHRS, YFSETQ. The CDR3 contains 15 residues. The CDR3 coding sequence is TGCGCCAGCAGCTTGGGGGCGGGAATGAACACTGAAGCTTTCTTT. It translates to CASSLGAGMNTEAFF.

The chain combines TRBV7-9 with TRBJ2-5; a possible D gene is TRBD1 (5 bases). Between the trimmed V and J ends, which lost 5 bases and 5 bases, there was a span of 9 bases. The CDR3 consists of 12 residues. The V gene's germline CDR1 is SEHNR and CDR2 FQNEAQ (reference sequence). Here the CDR3 reads CASSAQGETQYF. Written as DNA, the CDR3 is TGTGCCAGCAGCGCGCAGGGCGAGACCCAGTACTTC.

V usage is TRBV6-1 and J usage is TRBJ1-1; D is uncertain. CDR3 length equals 11 residues. Germline assignment: CDR1 MNHNS and CDR2 SASEGT. The V gene lost 8 bases and the J gene lost 1 base, with 5 bases spanning the gap. As DNA, the CDR3 is TGTGCCAGCCTGAGGAACACTGAAGCTTTCTTT. It specifies CASLRNTEAFF.

V gene TRBV6-1 combines with J gene TRBJ1-3; the D is unclear. V was cut by 2 bases and J by 4 bases, with 9 bases left in between. The length of the CDR3 is 14 residues. CDR1 is MNHNS, CDR2 SASEGT, per germline. The CDR3, as DNA: TGTGCCAGCAGTGAATGGGTCGGGGGAAACACCATATATTTT. Its translation is CASSEWVGGNTIYF.

The rearrangement joins TRBV4-3 to TRBJ2-7; D unresolved. Germline lookup yields CDR1 LGHNA and CDR2 YSLEER. The CDR3 loop spans 15 amino acids. The germline V and J ends were trimmed by 0 bases and 1 base, with 10 bases remaining between them. The CDR3 region has the DNA TGCGCCAGCAGCCAAGATCTAGGAGTGTCCTACGAGCAGTACTTC. This gives the protein CASSQDLGVSYEQYF.